A selection of T cell receptor beta chains follows, all from one sample in a study of blood T cell repertoires in COVID-19. Clones were sequenced by immunoSEQ multiplex PCR, and TCRdb holds only the in-frame ones, with some missing. Of approximately 200,000 clones listed, approximately 84% are singletons. Sequenced: PBMCs or T cells enriched from blood (not recorded which). Receptor source: a man in his 60s who had recovered from COVID-19. The CDR3 runs from the conserved cysteine through the conserved F or W. Each record gives: D gene, V gene, J gene, clone size, CDR3 DNA, CDR3 protein. D genes are given only for firm matches. Rows may omit the clone size; those that give it use once, few, many or a size class.

NA,TRBV7-8,TRBJ2-3,NA,TGTGCCAGCAGCTTATTGATAGCGGTTAGCACAGATACGCAGTATTTT,CASSLLIAVSTDTQYF
TRBD1,TRBV3-1/TRBV3-2,TRBJ2-1,NA,TGTGCCAGCAGCCAAGGGGACAGCTCCTACAATGAGCAGTTCTTC,CASSQGDSSYNEQFF
TRBD1,TRBV7-9,TRBJ2-1,NA,TGTGCCAGCAGCTTAGAAAGACAGGGTACTAACAATGAGCAGTTCTTC,CASSLERQGTNNEQFF
NA,TRBV7-9,TRBJ1-1,NA,TGTGCCAGCAGCTCCCAGGGAATCACTGAAGCTTTCTTT,CASSSQGITEAFF
TRBD1,TRBV7-3,TRBJ1-1,NA,TGTGCCAGCAGCGAGACAGGGGGCGTTAAGACTGAAGCTTTCTTT,CASSETGGVKTEAFF
TRBD2,TRBV27,TRBJ2-5,NA,TGTGCCAGCAGTTTAGGGGCTGGAGGCGGGGGGACCCAAGAGACCCAGTACTTC,CASSLGAGGGGTQETQYF
NA,TRBV29-1,TRBJ1-2,NA,TGCAGCGTTACCAACAGGGCTAACTATGGCTACACCTTC,CSVTNRANYGYTF
NA,TRBV2,TRBJ1-6,NA,TGTGCCAGCAGCTTGGACAGAAATAATTCACCCCTCCACTTT,CASSLDRNNSPLHF
NA,TRBV7-8,TRBJ2-2,NA,TGTGCCAGCAGCTTAAAGGAGGGGAACACCGGGGAGCTGTTTTTT,CASSLKEGNTGELFF
TRBD1,TRBV18,TRBJ2-2,NA,TGTGCCAGCTCACCTGGACAGGGGAGCACCGGGGAGCTGTTTTTT,CASSPGQGSTGELFF
TRBD1,TRBV5-1,TRBJ1-2,once,TGCGCCAGCAGCCGTGAGGGACAGTTCTATGGCTACACCTTC,CASSREGQFYGYTF
TRBD1,TRBV27,TRBJ1-3,NA,TGTGCCAGCAGTGGGGACAGCTCTGGAAACACCATATATTTT,CASSGDSSGNTIYF
TRBD1,TRBV18,TRBJ2-7,NA,TGTGCCAGCTCACGGACGAGGGACAGGGGGATCGAGCAGTACTTC,CASSRTRDRGIEQYF
NA,TRBV7-6,TRBJ1-4,NA,TGTGCCAGCAGCCCAGGTCTGGGGGGAAGCGAAAAACTGTTTTTT,CASSPGLGGSEKLFF
NA,TRBV29-1,TRBJ1-1,once,TGCAGCGTTGAAGTGTGGGGCGGCACTGAAGCTTTCTTT,CSVEVWGGTEAFF
TRBD1,TRBV6-6,TRBJ1-2,NA,TGTGCCAGCAGACCGGGACAGTCCATCTATGGCTACACCTTC,CASRPGQSIYGYTF
NA,TRBV15,TRBJ2-5,NA,TGTGCCACCAGCAGAGATGCAGGGGTAGAAGAGACCCAGTACTTC,CATSRDAGVEETQYF
TRBD2,TRBV20-1,TRBJ2-7,few,TGCAGTGCAATACTAGCGGGCGAGCAGTACTTC,CSAILAGEQYF
NA,TRBV18,TRBJ1-3,few,TGTGCCAGCTCACCACAGACCTCCCGAGGGGGAAACACCATATATTTT,CASSPQTSRGGNTIYF
TRBD1,TRBV6-2/TRBV6-3,TRBJ1-6,NA,TGTGCCAGCAGACCTTGGACAGGGGAGTATTCACCCCTCCACTTT,CASRPWTGEYSPLHF
NA,TRBV6-5,TRBJ2-7,NA,TGTGCCAGCAGTTACTCAGACAGGCCACCTACTCAGCAGTACTTC,CASSYSDRPPTQQYF
TRBD1,TRBV3-1/TRBV3-2,TRBJ1-6,NA,TGTGCCAGCAGCCAACCGACAGGGTCTACTAATTCACCCCTCCACTTT,CASSQPTGSTNSPLHF
TRBD1,TRBV19,TRBJ1-4,NA,TGTGCCAGTAGTACCCGGACAGGGGGCGAGAATGAAAAACTGTTTTTT,CASSTRTGGENEKLFF
NA,TRBV12-3/TRBV12-4,TRBJ1-1,NA,TGTGCCAGCAGACCACAGGGTCGCACTGAAGCTTTCTTT,CASRPQGRTEAFF
TRBD2,TRBV9,TRBJ2-3,NA,TGTGCCAGCAGTACTAGCGGGGTTCAATCGGATACGCAGTATTTT,CASSTSGVQSDTQYF
NA,TRBV5-6,TRBJ1-1,NA,TGTGCCAGCAGCTTGGTGGGCAGGGGATCCACTGAAGCTTTCTTT,CASSLVGRGSTEAFF
NA,TRBV19,TRBJ1-3,NA,TGTGCCAGTAGTATAGGTGACAGGTTTAGCTCTGGAAACACCATATATTTT,CASSIGDRFSSGNTIYF
TRBD1,TRBV18,TRBJ2-7,NA,TGTGCCAGCTCACCAGACAGGGCGTCTCTTTCCAGCGAGCAGTACTTC,CASSPDRASLSSEQYF
TRBD1,TRBV18,TRBJ1-2,NA,TGTGCCAGCTCGCTGCAGGGGGCCGACTATGGCTACACCTTC,CASSLQGADYGYTF
TRBD1,TRBV2,TRBJ2-5,NA,TGTGCCAGCAGTGCCACCGACAGGGTAAATCAAGAGACCCAGTACTTC,CASSATDRVNQETQYF
NA,TRBV18,TRBJ1-5,NA,TGTGCCAGCTCACAACTTAGCAATCAGCCCCAGCATTTT,CASSQLSNQPQHF
TRBD2,TRBV7-8,TRBJ2-5,NA,TGTGCCAGCAGCTTAGGTCCGGGACTAGCGGACACCCAGTACTTC,CASSLGPGLADTQYF
NA,TRBV5-1,TRBJ1-1,NA,TGCGCCAGCAGCTCCCACGGGGTGGAGGACACTGAAGCTTTCTTT,CASSSHGVEDTEAFF
TRBD1,TRBV6-5,TRBJ1-2,NA,TGTGCCAGCAGACCCCAGGACAGGAGAAACTATGGCTACACCTTC,CASRPQDRRNYGYTF
NA,TRBV7-9,TRBJ1-4,NA,TGTGCCAGCAGCTTAGGGCAGGGAGGGGAAAAACTGTTTTTT,CASSLGQGGEKLFF
NA,TRBV5-6,TRBJ1-3,once,TGTGCCAGCAGCGCACCTCTAAAAAGGGGCTCTGGAAACACCATATATTTT,CASSAPLKRGSGNTIYF
TRBD2,TRBV3-1/TRBV3-2,TRBJ2-7,NA,TGTGCCAGCAGCCAAGTCCCTAGCGGGGGGACGAGCTCCTACGAGCAGTACTTC,CASSQVPSGGTSSYEQYF
TRBD1,TRBV14,TRBJ1-4,NA,TGTGCCAGCAGCCTCAGACAGGGGTCTCCTGAAAAACTGTTTTTT,CASSLRQGSPEKLFF
TRBD1,TRBV12-5,TRBJ2-5,NA,TGTGCTAGTGGTCAGGGACAGAAAGAGACCCAGTACTTC,CASGQGQKETQYF
NA,TRBV18,TRBJ2-4,once,TGTGCCAGCTCACCACCATCCGTAGCCAAAAACATTCAGTACTTC,CASSPPSVAKNIQYF
NA,TRBV2,TRBJ2-7,NA,TGTGCCAGCAGTGATCAGGGCTACGAGCAGTACTTC,CASSDQGYEQYF
NA,TRBV7-2,TRBJ2-3,few,TGTGCCAGCAGCCGCGCGGGGTCTAGCACAGATACGCAGTATTTT,CASSRAGSSTDTQYF
TRBD2,TRBV11-3,TRBJ2-1,NA,TGTGCCAGCAGCTCACTAGCGGGGGGGTACAATGAGCAGTTCTTC,CASSSLAGGYNEQFF
TRBD1,TRBV5-1,TRBJ1-2,NA,TGCGCCAGCAGCGTGGGACAGGGTTCTGGCTACACCTTC,CASSVGQGSGYTF
NA,TRBV15,TRBJ2-1,once,TGTGCCACCAGCAGACCCCCCCAGGGTCATGAGCAGTTCTTC,CATSRPPQGHEQFF
NA,TRBV4-3,TRBJ2-7,NA,TGCGCCAGCAGCCAAGCGGACGGGGGCTACGAGCAGTACTTC,CASSQADGGYEQYF
TRBD1,TRBV5-1,TRBJ1-6,NA,TGCGCCAGCAGCTGGGGGACAGGGGCAAATTCACCCCTCCACTTT,CASSWGTGANSPLHF
TRBD1,TRBV24-1,TRBJ2-5,NA,TGTGCCACCAGTGATTTAGCAGGGGGCAGAGAGACCCAGTACTTC,CATSDLAGGRETQYF
NA,TRBV15,TRBJ1-2,NA,TGTGCCACCAGCAGGGACTACACAGGAACAATCTATGGCTACACCTTC,CATSRDYTGTIYGYTF
NA,TRBV3-1/TRBV3-2,TRBJ1-1,NA,TGTGCCAGCAGCCAGGGGGCTATGAACACTGAAGCTTTCTTT,CASSQGAMNTEAFF
NA,TRBV6-5,TRBJ2-2,NA,TGTGCCAGCAGCCTCCAGGGGCACACCGGGGAGCTGTTTTTT,CASSLQGHTGELFF
NA,TRBV7-2,TRBJ2-7,NA,TGTGCCAGCAGCCCCGGGTTCTACGAGCAGTACTTC,CASSPGFYEQYF
NA,TRBV7-2,TRBJ2-5,NA,TGTGCCAGCAGCCAGGACAGTAACCAAGAGACCCAGTACTTC,CASSQDSNQETQYF
NA,TRBV7-9,TRBJ2-5,NA,TGTGCCAGCAGCTTAGTCTCGGGCGGGGGCCGAGAGACCCAGTACTTC,CASSLVSGGGRETQYF
NA,TRBV7-3,TRBJ1-2,NA,TGTGCCAGCAGCTTAACGTCCAGGGGCGGTGGCTACACCTTC,CASSLTSRGGGYTF
NA,TRBV7-6,TRBJ1-5,NA,TGTGCCAGCAGCTTAGGCCGGAGTCAGCCCCAGCATTTT,CASSLGRSQPQHF
TRBD1,TRBV18,TRBJ1-5,once,TGTGCCAGCTCACCCGGACAGGGTAATCAGCCCCAGCATTTT,CASSPGQGNQPQHF
NA,TRBV11-2,TRBJ2-1,once,TGTGCCAGCAGCTTAGTGTGGCGGGCACCATACAATGAGCAGTTCTTC,CASSLVWRAPYNEQFF